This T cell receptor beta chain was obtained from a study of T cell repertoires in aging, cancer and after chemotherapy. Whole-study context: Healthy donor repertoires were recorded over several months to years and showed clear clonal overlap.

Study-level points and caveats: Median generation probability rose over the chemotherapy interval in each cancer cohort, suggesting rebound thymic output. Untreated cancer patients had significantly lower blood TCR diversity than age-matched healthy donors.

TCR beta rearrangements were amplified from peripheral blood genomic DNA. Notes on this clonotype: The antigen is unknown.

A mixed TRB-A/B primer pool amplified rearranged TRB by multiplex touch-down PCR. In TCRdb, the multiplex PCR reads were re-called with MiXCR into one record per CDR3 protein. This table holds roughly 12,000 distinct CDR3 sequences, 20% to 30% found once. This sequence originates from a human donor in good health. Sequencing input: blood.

In DNA, the CDR3 is TGTGCCAGCAGCTTGATTCCCACGGAGCAGTACTTC. The encoded protein is CASSLIPTEQYF. The gene calls are TRBV5-6 and TRBJ2-5; D call uncertain. V lost 1 base, J lost 11 bases, and 12 bases lay in between. The CDR3 spans 12 residues. Germline CDR1 and CDR2: SGHDT and YYEEEE.